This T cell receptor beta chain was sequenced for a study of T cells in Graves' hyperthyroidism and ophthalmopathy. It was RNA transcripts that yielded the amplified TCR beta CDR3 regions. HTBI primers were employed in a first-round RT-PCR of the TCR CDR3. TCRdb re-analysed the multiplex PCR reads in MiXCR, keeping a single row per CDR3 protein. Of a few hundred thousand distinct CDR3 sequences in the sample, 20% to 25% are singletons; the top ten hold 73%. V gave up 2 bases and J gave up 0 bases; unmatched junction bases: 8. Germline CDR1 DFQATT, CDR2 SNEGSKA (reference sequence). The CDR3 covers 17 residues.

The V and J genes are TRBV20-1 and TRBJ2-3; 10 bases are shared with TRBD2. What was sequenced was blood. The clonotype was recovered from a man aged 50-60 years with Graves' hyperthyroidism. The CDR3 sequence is CSARLAGVRGSTDTQYF. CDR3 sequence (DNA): TGCAGTGCTAGACTAGCGGGAGTACGGGGCAGCACAGATACGCAGTATTTT.